This record concerns one T cell receptor beta chain sequence. The target antigen is unknown. This sample stems from a study of T cell responses to AZD1222 COVID-19 vaccine. Study in general: Pooling was applied to second doses at about 4 or about 12 weeks.

Trimming took off 3 bases at V and 6 bases at J, with 11 bases between the two ends. CDR3 length: 13 amino acids. The V gene's germline CDR1 is SGHNT and CDR2 YENEEA. Study conclusions and caveats: The reported proportion of spike-specific TCRs targeting unmutated variant regions was nearly half. Vaccine-associated CD4 TCRs spanned spike, dominant at 160-218 and 743-854. In a largely white British group with more females than males, clonal diversity was possibly underestimated.

The protocol was immunoSEQ multiplex PCR, while the TCRdb copy is restricted to in-frame clones and leaves out a portion. Of 95,000 to 150,000 clones in the sample, roughly nine tenths are singletons; the top ten hold around 1.7%. The sequence was obtained from an adult in good health. The sample consisted of peripheral blood, taken on day 0 of AZD1222 vaccination. This chain uses TRBV11-3 with TRBJ1-1; D possibly corresponds to TRBD1 (5 bases). CDR3 loop: CASSFLGGAEAFF. DNA of the CDR3: TGTGCCAGCAGCTTCTTGGGAGGGGCTGAAGCTTTCTTT.